The T cell receptor (beta chain) described here comes from a study of T cell changes during pregnancy in multiple sclerosis. The CDR3 runs to 18 residues. The germline V gene encodes CDR1 KGHSH and CDR2 LQKENI. Trimming removed 1 base at V and 1 base at J, with 17 bases between. TCRdb's copy holds only in-frame clones and misses some; the assay was immunoSEQ multiplex PCR. The sample has some 85,000 clones; roughly 96% are singletons. The source of this sequence is a female donor with multiple sclerosis, enrolled in a pregnancy study. The sequencing used peripheral blood, collected in the second trimester of pregnancy. The chain uses TRBV18 and TRBJ1-3; no reliable D call. The CDR3 spells CASSPHGPQRLSGNTIYF. The CDR3 coding sequence is TGTGCCAGCTCACCACATGGACCACAGCGACTATCTGGAAACACCATATATTTT. The whole variable domain, remainder taken from reference TRBV18 and TRBJ1-3, is NAGVMQNPRHLVRRRGQEARLRCSPMKGHSHVYWYRQLPEEGLKFMVYLQKENIIDESGMPKERFSAEFPKEGPSILRIQQVVRGDSAAYFCASSPHGPQRLSGNTIYFGEGSWLTVV.